The next 27 T cell receptor beta chains were all read from a single sample in a study of graft-versus-host responses after intestinal transplantation. Profiled with immunoSEQ multiplex PCR; TCRdb holds only in-frame clones, not every one. This table has some 86,000 clones, 85% to 95% appearing once. No antigen is known for these receptors. The source material was unstimulated CD8+ T cells sorted from spleen or lymph node cells, sampled before intestinal transplant. These receptors all come from a human donor who received an intestinal transplant.

This chain uses TRBV7-9 with TRBJ1-5; maybe TRBD1 (5 bases). The V and J ends lost 5 bases and 2 bases respectively, with 25 bases between them. The germline V gene has CDR1 SEHNR and CDR2 FQNEAQ (reference sequence). This CDR3 spans 19 amino acids. The CDR3 DNA is TGTGCCAGCAGCCGGGCGTGCGGAAGTAGATGGGGGTGCAATCAGCCCCAGCATTTT. It specifies CASSRACGSRWGCNQPQHF.

The chain employs TRBV30 and TRBJ2-5, with TRBD2 identical over 8 bases. Germline loops: CDR1 GTSNPN, CDR2 SVGIG (reference sequence). The CDR3 covers 15 residues. Losses at the gene ends were 1 base for V and 1 base for J; bases not matched to a gene: 5. The DNA for the CDR3 is TGTGCCTGGAGTGAGCTAGCGGGCTTCCAAGAGACCCAGTACTTC. Translation: CAWSELAGFQETQYF.

The rearrangement links TRBV7-2 to TRBJ2-1; 10 positions agree with TRBD2. The CDR3 is 17 residues long. CDR1 and CDR2 from the germline V gene are SGHTA and FQGNSA. With V trimmed by 3 bases and J by 1 base, 6 bases remained unmatched. The CDR3: CASSLSLAGASYNEQFF. In DNA form, the CDR3 reads TGTGCCAGCAGCTTGAGCCTAGCGGGAGCTTCCTACAATGAGCAGTTCTTC. The variable domain in full, with the rest retrieved from reference TRBV7-2 and TRBJ2-1, is GAGVSQSPSNKVTEKGKDVELRCDPISGHTALYWYRQSLGQGLEFLIYFQGNSAPDKSGLPSDRFSAERTGGSVSTLTIQRTQQEDSAVYLCASSLSLAGASYNEQFFGPGTRLTVL.

This clone occurred once. V gene TRBV7-6 combines with J gene TRBJ2-1; 10 bases match TRBD2. From germline, CDR1 is SGHVS and CDR2 FNYEAQ. The length of the CDR3 is 16 residues. Germline trimming cut 2 bases from V and 5 bases from J; bases unmatched to any gene: 6. This CDR3 reads CASSLTGLAVNNEQFF. CDR3 coding DNA: TGTGCCAGCAGCTTAACTGGACTAGCGGTTAACAATGAGCAGTTCTTC.

The chain joins TRBV1 to TRBJ2-2. TRBV1 is labeled a pseudogene. The CDR3 is 16 amino acids. The CDR3 reads CTSSRRGRGETGELFF. The CDR3 DNA is TGCACCAGCAGCCGCAGGGGGAGGGGGGAAACCGGGGAGCTGTTTTTT.

This chain joins TRBV7-3 and TRBJ2-1; perhaps TRBD2 as D (7 bases). The CDR3 consists of 16 residues. Germline values: CDR1 SGHTA, CDR2 FQGTGA. V shed 2 bases and J shed 5 bases, with 16 bases lying between them. The CDR3 sequence is CASSLSGEGGDNEQFF. The CDR3 nucleotides read TGTGCCAGCAGCTTATCAGGGGAGGGGGGGGACAATGAGCAGTTCTTC.

The chain couples TRBV15 to TRBJ1-5; D is undetermined. This CDR3 region has 15 residues. The V gene lost 5 bases and the J gene lost 3 bases, with 14 bases spanning the gap. The germline V gene encodes CDR1 LNHNV and CDR2 YYDKDF (reference sequence). In nucleotides, the CDR3 is TGTGCCACCAGCCCACGTATGCCCCACAATCAGCCCCAGCATTTT. It specifies CATSPRMPHNQPQHF.

This sequence joins TRBV19 and TRBJ1-4; 8 positions match TRBD1. The V gene end was trimmed by 5 bases and the J gene end by 6 bases; junction bases not matched to a gene: 20. Germline CDR1 reads LNHDA; CDR2 reads SQIVND (reference sequence). This CDR3 has 19 amino acids. In nucleotides, the CDR3 is TGTGCCAGTAGTCGATTTCCCTGGACAGGGACCTTCGGTCATGAAAAACTGTTTTTT. Its protein is CASSRFPWTGTFGHEKLFF.

J is TRBJ1-2 and V is TRBV5-5; D possibly corresponds to TRBD1 (6 bases). Trimming took 5 bases from V and 2 from J, leaving 13 bases between them. The CDR3 is made up of 14 amino acids. Germline CDR1 is SGHKS and CDR2 is YYEKEE (reference sequence). As DNA, the CDR3 is TGTGCCAGCAGTCTAGGACAGATCAACTATGGCTACACCTTC. Translated, it gives CASSLGQINYGYTF.

The V call is TRBV6-5, the J call TRBJ1-5; tentative D call: TRBD1 (5 bases). Germline CDR1 is MNHEY and CDR2 is SVGAGI. The CDR3 spans 14 residues. The germline V and J ends were trimmed by 6 bases and 0 bases, with 9 bases remaining between them. The CDR3 loop is CASRPDSSNQPQHF. CDR3 nucleotides: TGTGCCAGCAGGCCCGACAGTAGCAATCAGCCCCAGCATTTT.

The chain has TRBV5-4 and TRBJ2-1; tentatively, D is TRBD2 (7 bases). Germline CDR1 is SGHNT and CDR2 is YYREEE (reference sequence). The CDR3 covers 16 residues. The V end was cut by 3 bases, the J end by 6 bases, with 19 bases between. DNA for the CDR3: TGTGCCAGCAGCTCCGACGCGGGGGCCTGGGTCAATGAGCAGTTCTTC. Protein: CASSSDAGAWVNEQFF. Full variable domain (missing parts from reference TRBV5-4 and TRBJ2-1): ETGVTQSPTHLIKTRGQQVTLRCSSQSGHNTVSWYQQALGQGPQFIFQYYREEENGRGNFPPRFSGLQFPNYSSELNVNALELDDSALYLCASSSDAGAWVNEQFFGPGTRLTVL.

The chain is built from TRBV9 and TRBJ2-2; 7 bases align to TRBD2. The germline CDR1 and CDR2 sequences are SGDLS and YYNGEE. V was pared by 3 bases and J by 0 bases, with 5 bases of the junction left unmatched. CDR3 size: 16 residues. CDR3 sequence reads: CASSAGGSANTGELFF. DNA of the CDR3: TGTGCCAGCAGCGCCGGGGGGAGCGCGAACACCGGGGAGCTGTTTTTT.

The chain joins TRBV6-5 to TRBJ2-1; 8 bases line up with TRBD2. Trimming removed 5 bases from V and 7 bases from J; junction bases left unmatched: 7. From germline, CDR1 is MNHEY and CDR2 SVGAGI. The CDR3 runs 14 residues. The CDR3 DNA reads TGTGCCAGCAGTCCTTTAGCGGGGAGGAATGAGCAGTTCTTC. As protein: CASSPLAGRNEQFF.

The gene calls are TRBV9 and TRBJ1-1; possible D gene TRBD1, 6 bases. The CDR3 is 16 residues long. V was cut by 0 bases and J by 5 bases, with 17 bases left in between. Per the germline V gene, CDR1 is SGDLS and CDR2 is YYNGEE. The CDR3 sequence is CASSVVLGGSGTEAFF. Here the CDR3 DNA reads TGTGCCAGCAGCGTAGTACTAGGGGGTTCGGGGACTGAAGCTTTCTTT.

The V call is TRBV4-1, the J call TRBJ2-3; no clear D gene. Germline V gene sequence: CDR1 MGHRA, CDR2 YSYEKL. Trimming cost V 3 bases and J 5 bases, with 15 bases left between them. This CDR3 spans 15 amino acids. In nucleotides, the CDR3 is TGCGCCAGCAGCCACGTCTTATGGTCCATAGATACGCAGTATTTT. This gives the protein CASSHVLWSIDTQYF.

The gene calls are TRBV27 and TRBJ1-2; TRBD1 aligns across 8 bases. The V and J ends lost 3 bases and 6 bases, in that order; junction bases with no gene match: 12. Germline V gene lookup returns CDR1 MNHEY and CDR2 SMNVEV (reference sequence). This CDR3 contains 16 residues. The CDR3 loop is CASSFQQGDQVNGYTF. The CDR3 DNA sequence: TGTGCCAGCAGTTTCCAACAGGGGGACCAGGTTAATGGCTACACCTTC.

The chain combines TRBV9 with TRBJ2-1, with TRBD2 matching over 16 bases. Germline loops: CDR1 SGDLS, CDR2 YYNGEE. This CDR3 has 17 amino acids. Trimming cost V 4 bases and J 5 bases; bases outside gene matches: 6. CDR3 DNA sequence: TGTGCCAGCAGCCCAGGGACTAGCGGGAGGGCGGACAATGAGCAGTTCTTC. Translated, it gives CASSPGTSGRADNEQFF.

This sequence joins TRBV2 and TRBJ2-1, with 9 bases fitting TRBD1. Germline CDR1 SNHLY, CDR2 FYNNEI. With V trimmed by 4 bases and J by 10 bases, 14 bases remained unmatched. The CDR3 has 16 amino acids. The CDR3 bases are TGTGCCAGCAGTGGGGACAGGGCAACCGAATTATGGGAGCAGTTCTTC. This sequence encodes CASSGDRATELWEQFF.

This chain joins TRBV5-4 and TRBJ2-7, with 7 bases that match TRBD2. The germline V gene has CDR1 SGHNT and CDR2 YYREEE (reference sequence). V lost 3 bases to trimming and J lost 4 bases; unmatched junction nucleotides: 1. The CDR3 contains 12 residues. CDR3 protein: CASSWTSYEQYF. The CDR3 DNA is TGTGCCAGCAGCTGGACTAGTTACGAGCAGTACTTC.

This chain joins TRBV10-3 and TRBJ2-7; weak D call: TRBD2 (6 bases). Per germline, CDR1 ENHRY and CDR2 SYGVKD. V gave up 5 bases and J gave up 7 bases, with 15 bases separating them. CDR3 size: 13 residues. Here the CDR3 DNA reads TGTGCCATCAGTCCCCCTAGCGTTACGGAGCAGTACTTC. It translates to CAISPPSVTEQYF.

V gene TRBV28 combines with J gene TRBJ2-7; possibly TRBD2 for D (5 bases). The V end lost 6 bases, the J end lost 5 bases, and 14 bases lay between the germline ends. Per the germline V gene, CDR1 is MDHEN and CDR2 is SYDVKM. This CDR3 spans 13 amino acids. The CDR3 spells CASSPGRRDEQYF. The CDR3 coding sequence is TGTGCCAGCAGCCCGGGAAGGCGAGACGAGCAGTACTTC.

V and J are TRBV29-1 and TRBJ2-5; weak D call: TRBD2 (5 bases). Germline V CDR1 and CDR2: SQVTM, ANQGSEA. The ends were cut back, 1 base at V and 4 bases at J, with 16 bases in the middle. This CDR3 is built from 15 residues. The CDR3: CSVEAARMGAETQYF. The CDR3 nucleotides read TGCAGCGTTGAAGCCGCTAGAATGGGAGCAGAGACCCAGTACTTC.

A few counts support this clone. The chain joins TRBV6-1 to TRBJ1-2, with D uncertain. This CDR3 has 14 amino acids. From germline, CDR1 is MNHNS and CDR2 SASEGT. Trimming cost V 2 bases and J 7 bases, with 14 bases left between them. The DNA for the CDR3 is TGTGCCAGCAGTGAAACCGAGGTAATGGGTGGCTACACCTTC. Translation: CASSETEVMGGYTF.

The chain employs TRBV14 and TRBJ1-2; maybe TRBD1 (6 bases). This CDR3 comprises 16 residues. V gave up 0 bases and J gave up 14 bases, with 25 bases separating them. Germline assignment: CDR1 SGHDN and CDR2 FVKESK. CDR3 nucleotide sequence: TGTGCCAGCAGCCAAGAATGGGCAGGGGAACCCAAAAAGCGGACCTTC. This sequence encodes CASSQEWAGEPKKRTF.

The J gene is TRBJ1-5, the V gene TRBV6-6; no firm D call. CDR3 length: 13 amino acids. Between the trimmed V and J ends, which lost 0 bases and 6 bases, there was a span of 6 bases. CDR1 is MNHNY, CDR2 SVGAGI, per germline (reference sequence). CDR3 in amino acids: CASSYSAGQPQHF. The CDR3 DNA reads TGTGCCAGCAGTTACTCAGCCGGTCAGCCCCAGCATTTT.

This clone was recorded once. The rearrangement links TRBV19 to TRBJ2-5; D is possibly TRBD2 (5 bases). CDR1 is LNHDA, CDR2 SQIVND, per germline (reference sequence). The CDR3 has 13 residues. V lost 5 bases, J lost 2 bases, and 9 bases lay in between. The CDR3 coding sequence is TGTGCCAGTAGTTGGCGACTACAAGAGACCCAGTACTTC. It specifies CASSWRLQETQYF.

The chain carries TRBV27 and TRBJ1-5; 9 bases map to TRBD1. Per the germline V gene, CDR1 is MNHEY and CDR2 is SMNVEV (reference sequence). V shed 5 bases, J shed 4 bases, and the junction held 6 bases outside the gene matches. The CDR3 totals 15 residues. CDR3 loop: CASSPAGTGNQPQHF. The CDR3 coding sequence is TGTGCCAGCAGTCCCGCCGGGACAGGGAATCAGCCCCAGCATTTT.